A single sample gave rise to the 22 T cell receptor beta chains below, sequenced in a study of identical twins. Each CDR3 protein gets one entry after TCRdb re-called the 5' RACE reads with MiXCR. Of 1.5 million to 2 million distinct CDR3 sequences detected, around 29% appear once; the ten largest clones hold 0.27%. Input material: cord blood. All receptors derive from a newborn girl in good health.

The genes are TRBV24-1 and TRBJ2-1; D uncertain. Trimming pared 2 bases from V and 5 bases from J, leaving 9 bases between. Germline CDR1 KGHDR, CDR2 SFDVKD. The CDR3 loop spans 14 amino acids. The CDR3 protein is CATSDSFSDNEQFF. For the CDR3, the DNA is TGTGCCACCAGTGATTCATTCAGTGACAATGAGCAGTTCTTC.

This clonotype was detected only a few times. This rearrangement joins TRBV6-2 or TRBV6-3 to TRBJ2-5; D is perhaps TRBD1 (6 bases). The germline gives CDR1 MNHEY, CDR2 SVGEGT. Trimming pared 2 bases from V and 1 base from J, leaving 8 bases between. The CDR3 covers 14 residues. CDR3 sequence reads: CASSYVQGQETQYF. The DNA for the CDR3 is TGTGCCAGCAGTTACGTACAGGGCCAAGAGACCCAGTACTTC.

This CDR3 is CATSWSGRGSYEQYF. CDR3 nucleotides: TGTGCCACCAGTTGGAGCGGGAGAGGCTCCTACGAGCAGTACTTC. The rearrangement joins TRBV15 to TRBJ2-7, with 8 positions matching TRBD2. The ends lost 6 bases at V and 0 bases at J; junction bases unmatched: 7. Germline V gene sequence: CDR1 LNHNV, CDR2 YYDKDF (reference sequence). The CDR3 covers 15 residues.

This chain uses TRBV19 with TRBJ2-1, with D hard to call. The CDR3 has 11 amino acids. Germline V lookup: CDR1 LNHDA, CDR2 SQIVND (reference sequence). V was trimmed by 10 bases and J by 5 bases, leaving 9 bases between them. CDR3 in amino acids: CATKRNNEQFF. CDR3 bases: TGTGCCACCAAAAGAAACAATGAGCAGTTCTTC.

In DNA, the CDR3 is TGCAGTGCTAGAGAAGGAGGGACAGTACTGGGGTATGAAAAACTGTTTTTT. Protein sequence: CSAREGGTVLGYEKLFF. The chain carries TRBV20-1 and TRBJ1-4, with TRBD1 matching over 7 bases. The CDR3 is 17 amino acids. J lost 6 bases, V lost 0 bases, and 13 bases had no gene match. Germline CDR1 reads DFQATT; CDR2 reads SNEGSKA (reference sequence).

This clonotype was found a few times. V and J are TRBV3-1 and TRBJ2-3, with 8 positions matching TRBD2. V lost 4 bases to trimming and J lost 13 bases; unmatched junction nucleotides: 16. The CDR3 loop spans 15 amino acids. CDR1 LGHDT and CDR2 YNNKEL come from the germline V gene (reference sequence). The DNA of the CDR3 is TGTGCCAGCAGCCCCGGGGGGGGACTAGTCGGTCTGGAGTATTTT. Translation: CASSPGGGLVGLEYF.

In its sample, this clonotype was seen once. CDR3 sequence (DNA): TGTGCCAGCAGTGCTGGACATTACTCCTACAATGAGCAGTTCTTC. Its translation: CASSAGHYSYNEQFF. The V and J genes are TRBV28 and TRBJ2-1; D might be TRBD1 (5 bases). The CDR3 runs to 15 residues. V was pared by 5 bases and J by 0 bases, with 11 bases between. Looked up from germline, CDR1 is MDHEN and CDR2 is SYDVKM.

The rearrangement uses TRBV29-1 and TRBJ1-1; D might be TRBD1 (6 bases). The V gene lost 4 bases and the J gene lost 8 bases, with 11 bases spanning the gap. This CDR3 region has 11 residues. CDR1 is SQVTM, CDR2 ANQGSEA, per germline. The CDR3 DNA reads TGCAGCGTTGTTTTAGACAGGGAAGCTTTCTTT. This sequence encodes CSVVLDREAFF.

This clonotype was picked up a small number of times. This may arise from a read error, as a much more abundant clone is one base away. The chain is built from TRBV2 and TRBJ2-1; no definite D call. CDR1 is SNHLY, CDR2 FYNNEI, per germline. The CDR3 runs 11 residues. The ends were cut back, 3 bases at V and 13 bases at J, with 10 bases in the middle. The CDR3 region is CASSEAETQFF. The CDR3 DNA sequence: TGTGCCAGCAGTGAGGCAGAGACCCAGTTCTTC. Looking up the rest from reference TRBV2 and TRBJ2-1 gives the full variable domain: EPEVTQTPSHQVTQMGQEVILRCVPISNHLYFYWYRQILGQKVEFLVSFYNNEISEKSEIFDDQFSVERPDGSNFTLKIRSTKLEDSAMYFCASSEAETQFFGPGTRLTVL.

The sample holds a few counts of this clonotype. This chain connects TRBV4-2 to TRBJ2-7; TRBD1 aligns across 11 bases. Germline CDR1 is LGHNA and CDR2 is YNFKEQ. CDR3 length: 15 amino acids. The junction had 5 bases not matched to a gene; V was cut back by 4 bases and J by 3 bases. Here the CDR3 reads CASSREGTGGYEQYF. The CDR3 DNA reads TGTGCCAGCAGCCGGGAAGGGACAGGGGGCTACGAGCAGTACTTC.

In this sample, this clonotype turned up a few times. The V gene is TRBV20-1, the J gene TRBJ2-5, with a possible D match to TRBD2 (5 bases). Germline assignment: CDR1 DFQATT and CDR2 SNEGSKA (reference sequence). This CDR3 contains 12 residues. The V end was cut by 3 bases, the J end by 7 bases, with 12 bases between. The CDR3 spells CSASREVGTQYF. CDR3 in DNA: TGCAGTGCTAGTCGGGAAGTAGGGACCCAGTACTTC.

The gene calls are TRBV20-1 and TRBJ2-7, with D possibly matching TRBD1 (5 bases). This CDR3 region has 17 residues. CDR1 and CDR2 from the germline V gene are DFQATT and SNEGSKA (reference sequence). The V gene lost 3 bases and the J gene lost 7 bases, with 28 bases spanning the gap. CDR3 sequence reads: CSARGLRGGDLYNEQYF. In DNA, the CDR3 is TGCAGTGCTAGGGGGCTTAGGGGTGGAGATCTTTACAATGAGCAGTACTTC.

This chain's CDR3 is CSARDPAFPSGRGRTDTQYF. The CDR3 nucleotides are TGCAGTGCTAGAGATCCCGCCTTTCCTAGCGGGAGGGGTCGCACAGATACGCAGTATTTT. This sequence joins TRBV20-1 and TRBJ2-3, with 12 bases that match TRBD2. Germline CDR1 DFQATT, CDR2 SNEGSKA (reference sequence). The V gene end was trimmed by 0 bases and the J gene end by 1 base; junction bases not matched to a gene: 14. The CDR3 loop spans 20 amino acids.

The chain carries TRBV4-1 and TRBJ2-7, with unresolved D. The V gene's germline CDR1 is MGHRA and CDR2 YSYEKL. Trimming stripped 0 bases from V and 3 bases from J, with 21 bases between. The CDR3 covers 18 residues. The CDR3 reads CASSQDLGEHPLNYEQYF. The CDR3 DNA reads TGCGCCAGCAGCCAAGACCTTGGAGAGCATCCTCTGAACTACGAGCAGTACTTC.

The chain is built from TRBV6-2 or TRBV6-3 and TRBJ2-3, with D perhaps TRBD2 (5 bases). The CDR3 has 18 amino acids. V lost 2 bases to trimming and J lost 4 bases, with 22 bases between them. Germline V gene lookup returns CDR1 MNHEY and CDR2 SVGEGT. This CDR3 is CASSYPRTNLAHADTQYF. CDR3 bases: TGTGCCAGCAGTTACCCTAGAACCAATCTAGCCCACGCAGATACGCAGTATTTT.

This clonotype turned up a few times. The chain links TRBV4-1 to TRBJ2-6, with D unclear. V was shortened by 1 base and J by 0 bases, with 4 bases between the two germline ends. Germline V gene data show CDR1 as MGHRA and CDR2 as YSYEKL. This CDR3 contains 15 residues. CDR3 protein: CASSQVFSGANVLTF. CDR3 in DNA: TGCGCCAGCAGCCAAGTTTTCTCTGGGGCCAACGTCCTGACTTTC.

This clonotype was picked up a small number of times. The rearrangement links TRBV5-1 to TRBJ2-3; 7 bases agree with TRBD2. The germline gives CDR1 SGHRS, CDR2 YFSETQ. This CDR3 contains 15 residues. The ends lost 2 bases at V and 2 bases at J; junction bases unmatched: 5. CDR3 amino acids: CASSLDGGITDTQYF. The CDR3 DNA sequence: TGCGCCAGCAGCTTAGACGGGGGGATCACAGATACGCAGTATTTT.

CDR3 loop: CASSPMGPFSNQPQHF. CDR3 DNA: TGTGCCAGCAGCCCAATGGGGCCGTTCTCTAATCAGCCCCAGCATTTT. The chain carries TRBV3-1 and TRBJ1-5, with TRBD1 as a possible D gene (5 bases). CDR1 and CDR2 from the germline V gene are LGHDT and YNNKEL (reference sequence). Between the trimmed V and J ends, which lost 4 bases and 4 bases, there was a span of 17 bases. This CDR3 region has 16 residues.

V is TRBV7-2 and J is TRBJ1-1; 7 positions match TRBD1. Germline CDR1 and CDR2: SGHTA and FQGNSA. This CDR3 contains 16 residues. V trimming: 2 bases; J trimming: 5 bases; junction bases outside the gene matches: 11. CDR3 in amino acids: CASSLTPPTGATEAFF. The CDR3 DNA follows: TGTGCCAGCAGCTTAACCCCCCCTACAGGGGCGACTGAAGCTTTCTTT.

About this clonotype itself: A much larger clone is a single base away; this may be a read error. J is TRBJ1-2 and V is TRBV29-1; 7 bases are shared with TRBD1. The CDR3 length is 14 residues. CDR1 and CDR2 (germline): SQVTM, ANQGSEA. CDR3 sequence: CSVGFGQAGGGCTF. CDR3 nucleotides: TGCAGCGTTGGGTTTGGACAGGCTGGTGGAGGCTGCACCTTC.

The V gene is TRBV9, the J gene TRBJ1-1, with 12 nucleotides matching TRBD1. CDR1 is SGDLS, CDR2 YYNGEE, per germline. The CDR3 consists of 15 residues. Unmatched junction bases numbered 5, after V lost 2 bases and J lost 6 bases. The CDR3 DNA is TGTGCCAGCAGCGTGGGACAGGGGGCGCGTGCTGAAGCTTTCTTT. This codes for CASSVGQGARAEAFF.

This clonotype has a handful of counts. The J gene is TRBJ2-1, the V gene TRBV9; 10 bases are a match to TRBD2. Looked up from germline, CDR1 is SGDLS and CDR2 is YYNGEE. CDR3 length: 15 residues. The junction had 3 bases not matched to a gene; V was cut back by 0 bases and J by 6 bases. As DNA, the CDR3 is TGTGCCAGCAGCGTAGTCTCTAGCGGGAGCAATGAGCAGTTCTTC. Encoded protein: CASSVVSSGSNEQFF.